What follows are 7 T cell receptor beta chains derived from one specimen sequenced in a study of cytomegalovirus exposure and HLA in healthy donors. The PCR made use of 60 Vbeta and 13 Jbeta primers. Only in-frame clones appear in the TCRdb table, and some are missing; sequencing was by immunoSEQ multiplex PCR. The data contain about 100,000 clones, roughly 76% of them singletons. The sample comprised PBMCs. These receptors all stem from a man in his late teens or twenties in good health and CMV-seronegative.

This chain connects TRBV4-3 to TRBJ2-1; D remains unclear. Trimming left V 1 base short and J 2 bases short, with 9 bases between. The germline V gene encodes CDR1 LGHNA and CDR2 YSLEER. CDR3 length: 15 amino acids. CDR3 loop: CASSQAFSAYNEQFF. CDR3 nucleotide sequence: TGCGCCAGCAGCCAAGCCTTCAGTGCCTACAATGAGCAGTTCTTC.

V gene TRBV4-3 combines with J gene TRBJ1-2, with 7 bases identical to TRBD1. This CDR3 is built from 15 residues. Germline CDR1 reads LGHNA; CDR2 reads YSLEER. J was trimmed by 2 bases and V by 0 bases; bases with no gene match: 3. CDR3 sequence reads: CASSQEETGNYGYTF. The CDR3 DNA reads as TGCGCCAGCAGCCAAGAAGAGACAGGGAACTATGGCTACACCTTC.

The chain recombines TRBV7-9 with TRBJ1-1; D remains ambiguous. The CDR3 runs to 12 residues. Deletions cut 5 bases from V and 5 bases from J, with 9 bases between. Germline V gene data show CDR1 as SEHNR and CDR2 as FQNEAQ (reference sequence). CDR3 sequence: CASSRERTEAFF. The CDR3 region has the DNA TGTGCCAGCAGCCGCGAACGTACTGAAGCTTTCTTT.

In its sample, this clone was seen a few times. The chain links TRBV11-3 to TRBJ2-3, with TRBD2 identical over 7 bases. This CDR3 region has 14 residues. Germline lookup yields CDR1 SGHNT and CDR2 YENEEA. J was trimmed by 5 bases and V by 3 bases; bases with no gene match: 5. Here the CDR3 reads CASSFWGGRDTQYF. The CDR3 DNA reads as TGTGCCAGCAGCTTTTGGGGGGGGAGAGATACGCAGTATTTT.

The V call is TRBV28, the J call TRBJ1-2; 7 nucleotides line up with TRBD1. V was clipped by 7 bases and J by 2 bases; unmatched bases: 7. The CDR3 extends over 14 amino acids. Per the germline V gene, CDR1 is MDHEN and CDR2 is SYDVKM. CDR3 sequence: CASTYRGRNYGYTF. DNA of the CDR3: TGTGCCAGCACCTACAGGGGACGGAACTATGGCTACACCTTC.

This chain uses TRBV29-1 with TRBJ1-2; TRBD1 matches 8 bases. V was clipped by 3 bases and J by 8 bases; unmatched bases: 8. This CDR3 comprises 13 residues. Germline CDR1 and CDR2: SQVTM and ANQGSEA. The chain's CDR3 is CSVEDQGARGYTF. In DNA, the CDR3 is TGCAGCGTTGAGGATCAGGGGGCGCGGGGCTACACCTTC.

The chain employs TRBV19 and TRBJ1-6; 10 nucleotides align to TRBD1. Germline lookup yields CDR1 LNHDA and CDR2 SQIVND (reference sequence). The CDR3 runs 14 residues. V lost 7 bases, J lost 8 bases, and 5 bases stayed unmatched. CDR3: CASTPGQGYSPLHF. The CDR3 DNA sequence: TGTGCCAGTACCCCGGGACAGGGGTATTCACCCCTCCACTTT.